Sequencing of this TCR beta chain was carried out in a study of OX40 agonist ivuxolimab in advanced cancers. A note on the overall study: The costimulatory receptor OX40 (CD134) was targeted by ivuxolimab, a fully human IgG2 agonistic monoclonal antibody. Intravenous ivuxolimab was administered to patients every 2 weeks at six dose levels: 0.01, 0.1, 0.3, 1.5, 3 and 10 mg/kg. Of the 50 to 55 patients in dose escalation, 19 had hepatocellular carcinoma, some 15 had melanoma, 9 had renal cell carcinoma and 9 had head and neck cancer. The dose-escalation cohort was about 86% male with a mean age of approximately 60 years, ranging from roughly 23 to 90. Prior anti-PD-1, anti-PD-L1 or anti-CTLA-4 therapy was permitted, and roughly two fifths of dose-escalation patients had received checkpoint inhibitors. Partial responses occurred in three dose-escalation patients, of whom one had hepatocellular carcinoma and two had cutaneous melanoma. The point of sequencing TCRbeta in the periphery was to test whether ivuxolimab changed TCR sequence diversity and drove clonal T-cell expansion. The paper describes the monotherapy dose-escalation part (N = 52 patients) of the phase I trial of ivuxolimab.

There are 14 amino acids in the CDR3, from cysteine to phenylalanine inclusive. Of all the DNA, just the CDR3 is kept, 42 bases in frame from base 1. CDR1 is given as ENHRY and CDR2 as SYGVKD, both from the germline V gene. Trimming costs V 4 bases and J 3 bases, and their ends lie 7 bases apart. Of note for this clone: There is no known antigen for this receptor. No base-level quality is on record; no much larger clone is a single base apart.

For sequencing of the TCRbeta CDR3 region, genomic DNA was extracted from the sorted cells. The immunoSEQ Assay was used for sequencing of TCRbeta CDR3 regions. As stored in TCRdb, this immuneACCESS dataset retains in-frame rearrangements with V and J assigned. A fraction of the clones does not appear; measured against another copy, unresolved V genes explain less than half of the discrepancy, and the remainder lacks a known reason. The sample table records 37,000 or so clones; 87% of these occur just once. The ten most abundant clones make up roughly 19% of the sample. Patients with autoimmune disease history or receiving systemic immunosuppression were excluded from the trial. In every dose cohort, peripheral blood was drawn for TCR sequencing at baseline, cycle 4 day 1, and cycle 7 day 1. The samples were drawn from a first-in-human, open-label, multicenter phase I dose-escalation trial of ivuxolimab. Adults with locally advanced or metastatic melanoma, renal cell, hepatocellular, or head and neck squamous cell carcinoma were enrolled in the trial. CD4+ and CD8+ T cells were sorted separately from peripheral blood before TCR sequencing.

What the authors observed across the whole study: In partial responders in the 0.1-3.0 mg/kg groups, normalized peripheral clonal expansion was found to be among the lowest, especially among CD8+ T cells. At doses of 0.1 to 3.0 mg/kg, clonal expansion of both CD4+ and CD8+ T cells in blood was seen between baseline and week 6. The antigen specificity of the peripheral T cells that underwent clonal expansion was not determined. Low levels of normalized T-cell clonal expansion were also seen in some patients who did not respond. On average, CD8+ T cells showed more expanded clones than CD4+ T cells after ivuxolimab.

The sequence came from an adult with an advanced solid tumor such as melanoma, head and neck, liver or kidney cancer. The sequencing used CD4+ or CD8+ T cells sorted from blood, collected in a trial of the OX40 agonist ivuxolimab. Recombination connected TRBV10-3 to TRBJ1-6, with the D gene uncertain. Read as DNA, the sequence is TGTGCCATCAGTGCAGGTCTCTATAATTCACCCCTCCACTTT. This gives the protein CAISAGLYNSPLHF.